This TCR beta chain originates from a study of blood T cell repertoires in COVID-19. Study overall: From the United States, Italy and Spain came samples of acute and convalescent COVID-19. PBMCs, B-cell-depleted T cells, or T cells provided the cDNA or gDNA that made up the material.

Authors' processing steps: Reference gene primer amplification yielded estimated nucleated cell counts. The data were produced by immunoSEQ multiplex PCR, yet TCRdb's version contains in-frame clones alone and is incomplete. V and J calls and clone size are those listed in that table; D and trimming were worked out from the DNA. The sample has roughly 250,000 clones; more than 70% are singletons. This clone was detected once. This CDR3 has 14 residues. Germline V gene data show CDR1 as SGHTA and CDR2 as FQGNSA. V lost 2 bases to trimming and J lost 0 bases; unmatched junction nucleotides: 1. This chain connects TRBV7-2 to TRBJ2-7; 7 bases agree with TRBD2. Material: peripheral blood. This TCR was recovered from a woman in her forties who had recovered from COVID-19. The DNA of the CDR3 is TGTGCCAGCAGCTTAAGGGAGGGCTCCTACGAGCAGTACTTC. As protein: CASSLREGSYEQYF.